This T cell receptor (beta chain) was found in a study of STAT5B mutations in CD4+ large granular lymphocyte leukemia. General study results and limits: Compared with healthy controls (2/35), patient top clones favored TRBV06 (8/27). Patient CD4-sorted repertoires looked more clonal than healthy CD4+ repertoires, even without putative leukemic clones.

With respect to this clone: Its antigen is still unknown.

The data were produced by immunoSEQ multiplex PCR, yet TCRdb's version contains in-frame clones alone and is incomplete. The sample gives around 24,000 clones, just under 75% of which show up once; over 8% is in the top ten. Buffy coats from healthy blood donors served as controls. CDR1 and CDR2 (germline): SEHNR, FQNEAQ (reference sequence). CDR3 length: 18 residues. V lost 4 bases to trimming and J lost 2 bases; unmatched junction nucleotides: 15. J is TRBJ2-3 and V is TRBV7-9, with 7 positions matching TRBD2. The sequenced sample was CD4+ T cells from blood buffy coats. This TCR came from a human donor in good health. Here the CDR3 reads CASSSRGFQRGNTDTQYF. In DNA form, the CDR3 reads TGTGCCAGCAGCTCGAGGGGTTTCCAGCGGGGCAACACAGATACGCAGTATTTT. The full variable domain, with the rest looked up from reference TRBV7-9 and TRBJ2-3, is DTGVSQNPRHKITKRGQNVTFRCDPISEHNRLYWYRQTLGQGPEFLTYFQNEAQLEKSRLLSDRFSAERPKGSFSTLEIQRTEQGDSAMYLCASSSRGFQRGNTDTQYFGPGTRLTVL.